Listed below are T cell receptor beta chains from one sample, sequenced in a study of blood T cells in healthy people across ages. TCRdb passed the 5' RACE reads through MiXCR, listing each CDR3 protein once. The table lists more than 650,000 distinct CDR3 sequences, 22% of them singletons. Source material: blood. These TCRs come from a man between 65 and 85 years old in good health. The CDR3 runs from the conserved cysteine through the conserved F or W. Each record gives: D gene, J gene, clone size, V gene, CDR3 protein, CDR3 DNA. D genes are given only for firm matches. Only some rows state a clone size, as once, few, many or a class for expanded clones.

D gene: -
J gene: TRBJ1-2
clone size: -
V gene: TRBV15
CDR3 protein: CATGPGLAYTYGYTF
CDR3 DNA: TGTGCCACCGGACCAGGACTGGCGTATACCTATGGCTACACCTTC

D gene: -
J gene: TRBJ2-2
clone size: -
V gene: TRBV29-1
CDR3 protein: CSVGARSNTGELFF
CDR3 DNA: TGCAGCGTGGGGGCACGCTCGAACACCGGGGAGCTGTTTTTT

D gene: -
J gene: TRBJ1-2
clone size: few
V gene: TRBV6-5
CDR3 protein: CASRYSKRNSYGYTF
CDR3 DNA: TGTGCCAGCAGATATAGCAAGCGCAATTCGTATGGCTACACCTTC

D gene: -
J gene: TRBJ2-2
clone size: once
V gene: TRBV7-9
CDR3 protein: CASTGQSYTGELFF
CDR3 DNA: TGTGCCAGCACAGGGCAGAGTTACACCGGGGAGCTGTTTTTT

D gene: -
J gene: TRBJ1-5
clone size: -
V gene: TRBV20-1
CDR3 protein: CSAKRGYSNQPQHF
CDR3 DNA: TGCAGTGCTAAACGGGGCTATAGCAATCAGCCCCAGCATTTT

D gene: TRBD2
J gene: TRBJ2-1
clone size: -
V gene: TRBV20-1
CDR3 protein: CSARPPGLAGGSYNEQFF
CDR3 DNA: TGCAGTGCTAGGCCTCCGGGACTAGCGGGTGGCTCCTACAATGAGCAGTTCTTC

D gene: -
J gene: TRBJ1-1
clone size: few
V gene: TRBV24-1
CDR3 protein: CATSDRGDQGAFF
CDR3 DNA: TGTGCCACCAGTGATCGGGGGGATCAGGGAGCTTTCTTT

D gene: -
J gene: TRBJ1-5
clone size: -
V gene: TRBV29-1
CDR3 protein: CSVEVIRDQPQHF
CDR3 DNA: TGCAGCGTTGAAGTTATCAGGGACCAGCCCCAGCATTTT

D gene: -
J gene: TRBJ2-5
clone size: few
V gene: TRBV20-1
CDR3 protein: CSAGSDIQETQYF
CDR3 DNA: TGCAGTGCGGGGAGTGATATCCAAGAGACCCAGTACTTC

D gene: TRBD1
J gene: TRBJ1-5
clone size: -
V gene: TRBV12-3/TRBV12-4
CDR3 protein: CASSRTGWGPQHF
CDR3 DNA: TGTGCCAGCAGTCGGACAGGTTGGGGGCCCCAGCATTTT

D gene: -
J gene: TRBJ1-1
clone size: many
V gene: TRBV18
CDR3 protein: CASSTDGNTEAFF
CDR3 DNA: TGTGCCAGCTCAACTGACGGGAACACTGAAGCTTTCTTT

D gene: TRBD1
J gene: TRBJ2-1
clone size: -
V gene: TRBV29-1
CDR3 protein: CSVDRTGANEQFF
CDR3 DNA: TGCAGCGTTGATCGGACAGGGGCTAATGAGCAGTTCTTC

D gene: -
J gene: TRBJ2-1
clone size: many
V gene: TRBV5-1
CDR3 protein: CASSPGTGGPYNEQFF
CDR3 DNA: TGCGCCAGCAGCCCGGGGACGGGGGGCCCTTACAATGAGCAGTTCTTC

D gene: TRBD2
J gene: TRBJ2-1
clone size: few
V gene: TRBV19
CDR3 protein: CASSIDRTSGGSYNEQFF
CDR3 DNA: TGTGCCAGTAGTATAGACAGGACTAGCGGGGGTTCGTACAATGAGCAGTTCTTC

D gene: TRBD1
J gene: TRBJ2-4
clone size: -
V gene: TRBV20-1
CDR3 protein: CSAREPGTVARMHIQYF
CDR3 DNA: TGCAGTGCTAGAGAACCCGGGACAGTGGCCCGTATGCACATTCAGTACTTC

D gene: -
J gene: TRBJ2-5
clone size: -
V gene: TRBV11-2
CDR3 protein: CASSLVPAPETQYF
CDR3 DNA: TGTGCCAGCAGCTTAGTGCCGGCCCCAGAGACCCAGTACTTC

D gene: -
J gene: TRBJ1-5
clone size: few
V gene: TRBV7-2
CDR3 protein: CASSGRTGFSQPQHF
CDR3 DNA: TGTGCCAGCAGCGGACGAACAGGGTTCAGTCAGCCCCAGCATTTT

D gene: -
J gene: TRBJ2-1
clone size: many
V gene: TRBV3-1
CDR3 protein: CASSQDRENEQFF
CDR3 DNA: TGTGCCAGCAGCCAAGACAGGGAAAATGAGCAGTTCTTC

D gene: TRBD1
J gene: TRBJ2-3
clone size: -
V gene: TRBV29-1
CDR3 protein: CSVLETGEVVRTDTQYF
CDR3 DNA: TGCAGCGTTTTGGAGACAGGGGAAGTAGTCCGCACAGATACGCAGTATTTT

D gene: TRBD2
J gene: TRBJ2-7
clone size: many
V gene: TRBV29-1
CDR3 protein: CSALTSGGTYEQYF
CDR3 DNA: TGCAGCGCCCTGACTAGCGGGGGTACATACGAGCAGTACTTC

D gene: -
J gene: TRBJ1-1
clone size: few
V gene: TRBV5-5
CDR3 protein: CASSPRSLEAFF
CDR3 DNA: TGTGCCAGCAGCCCGAGATCCCTGGAAGCTTTCTTT

D gene: TRBD1
J gene: TRBJ2-5
clone size: -
V gene: TRBV11-2
CDR3 protein: CASSLDVTGAQYF
CDR3 DNA: TGTGCCAGCAGCTTAGACGTGACAGGGGCCCAGTACTTT

D gene: TRBD1
J gene: TRBJ2-7
clone size: -
V gene: TRBV6-2/TRBV6-3
CDR3 protein: CASIINPGQGAYEQYF
CDR3 DNA: TGTGCCAGCATTATAAACCCGGGACAGGGAGCCTACGAGCAGTACTTC

D gene: -
J gene: TRBJ1-2
clone size: few
V gene: TRBV19
CDR3 protein: CASNRDGYTF
CDR3 DNA: TGTGCCAGTAACAGGGACGGCTACACCTTC

D gene: -
J gene: TRBJ1-6
clone size: -
V gene: TRBV20-1
CDR3 protein: CSASGVGDYNSPLHF
CDR3 DNA: TGCAGTGCTAGTGGTGTAGGGGACTATAATTCACCCCTCCACTTT

D gene: -
J gene: TRBJ1-3
clone size: -
V gene: TRBV29-1
CDR3 protein: CSVVQNSGNTIYF
CDR3 DNA: TGCAGCGTTGTACAGAACTCTGGAAACACCATATATTTT

D gene: TRBD2
J gene: TRBJ2-1
clone size: few
V gene: TRBV12-3/TRBV12-4
CDR3 protein: CASSATSAVGEQFF
CDR3 DNA: TGTGCCAGCAGTGCAACTAGCGCCGTGGGTGAGCAGTTCTTC

D gene: TRBD2
J gene: TRBJ2-3
clone size: -
V gene: TRBV4-1
CDR3 protein: CASSRDGTSGGVTQYF
CDR3 DNA: TGCGCCAGCAGCCGAGATGGGACTAGCGGGGGAGTTACGCAGTATTTT

D gene: TRBD1
J gene: TRBJ1-2
clone size: few
V gene: TRBV12-3/TRBV12-4
CDR3 protein: CASIWGQGKGKGGGYTF
CDR3 DNA: TGTGCCAGCATCTGGGGACAGGGAAAAGGAAAGGGTGGTGGCTACACCTTC

D gene: -
J gene: TRBJ2-5
clone size: -
V gene: TRBV14
CDR3 protein: CASSQDRRGETQYF
CDR3 DNA: TGTGCCAGCAGCCAAGATCGGCGTGGAGAGACCCAGTACTTC

D gene: -
J gene: TRBJ1-5
clone size: -
V gene: TRBV30
CDR3 protein: CAWSVAGDQPQHF
CDR3 DNA: TGTGCCTGGAGTGTAGCGGGGGATCAGCCCCAGCATTTT

D gene: -
J gene: TRBJ2-1
clone size: many
V gene: TRBV5-1
CDR3 protein: CASSLGGQGSYNEQFF
CDR3 DNA: TGCGCCAGCAGCTTGGGGGGGCAGGGCTCCTACAATGAGCAGTTCTTC

D gene: -
J gene: TRBJ1-1
clone size: -
V gene: TRBV28
CDR3 protein: CASSRVGLNTEAFF
CDR3 DNA: TGTGCCAGCAGCCGAGTCGGGCTGAACACTGAAGCTTTCTTT

D gene: -
J gene: TRBJ2-1
clone size: -
V gene: TRBV6-5
CDR3 protein: CASSYSKSYNEQFF
CDR3 DNA: TGTGCCAGCAGTTACTCGAAATCCTACAATGAGCAGTTCTTC

D gene: -
J gene: TRBJ2-2
clone size: few
V gene: TRBV24-1
CDR3 protein: CTTSDPTGTHWTGELFF
CDR3 DNA: TGTACCACCAGTGATCCCACCGGGACCCATTGGACCGGGGAGCTGTTTTTT

D gene: -
J gene: TRBJ2-1
clone size: -
V gene: TRBV2
CDR3 protein: CASSEVGRNNEQFF
CDR3 DNA: TGTGCCAGCAGTGAAGTAGGGAGGAACAATGAGCAGTTCTTC

D gene: -
J gene: TRBJ2-6
clone size: few
V gene: TRBV2
CDR3 protein: CASRQDSSGANVLTF
CDR3 DNA: TGTGCCAGCAGGCAAGACAGCTCTGGGGCCAACGTCCTGACTTTC

D gene: -
J gene: TRBJ2-3
clone size: few
V gene: TRBV7-2
CDR3 protein: CASSLGPDYTQYF
CDR3 DNA: TGTGCCAGCAGCCTGGGTCCCGACTATACGCAGTATTTT

D gene: -
J gene: TRBJ1-5
clone size: -
V gene: TRBV28
CDR3 protein: CASTDNRGSNQPQHF
CDR3 DNA: TGTGCCAGCACCGACAATAGGGGGAGCAATCAGCCCCAGCATTTT

D gene: -
J gene: TRBJ2-7
clone size: many
V gene: TRBV7-2
CDR3 protein: CASGPTERLIDEQYF
CDR3 DNA: TGTGCCAGCGGCCCAACAGAGAGACTTATAGACGAGCAGTACTTC

D gene: TRBD1
J gene: TRBJ1-2
clone size: -
V gene: TRBV12-3/TRBV12-4
CDR3 protein: CASYNFWVGTGSQPYGYTF
CDR3 DNA: TGTGCCAGCTATAATTTTTGGGTCGGGACAGGGAGCCAGCCCTATGGCTACACCTTC

D gene: -
J gene: TRBJ2-2
clone size: few
V gene: TRBV5-1
CDR3 protein: CASSQRGGLSNTGELFF
CDR3 DNA: TGCGCCAGCAGCCAAAGGGGGGGGCTATCGAACACCGGGGAGCTGTTTTTT

D gene: -
J gene: TRBJ2-7
clone size: few
V gene: TRBV14
CDR3 protein: CASSPQGFLSSYEQYF
CDR3 DNA: TGTGCCAGCAGCCCTCAGGGGTTCCTTAGCTCCTACGAGCAGTACTTC

D gene: -
J gene: TRBJ2-7
clone size: few
V gene: TRBV14
CDR3 protein: CASNQDLTMDEQYF
CDR3 DNA: TGTGCCAGCAACCAAGATCTGACCATGGACGAGCAGTACTTC

D gene: -
J gene: TRBJ1-5
clone size: -
V gene: TRBV6-1
CDR3 protein: CASSEASTYQPQHF
CDR3 DNA: TGTGCCAGCAGTGAAGCGTCAACGTATCAGCCCCAGCATTTT